This T cell receptor beta chain originates from a study of blood T cell repertoires in COVID-19. Study information: The United States, Italy and Spain provided the acute and convalescent COVID-19 samples.

TCRdb's copy holds only in-frame clones and misses some; the assay was immunoSEQ multiplex PCR. This table holds about 350,000 clones, about nine tenths found once. The CDR3 loop spans 15 amino acids. The V gene end was trimmed by 4 bases and the J gene end by 3 bases; junction bases not matched to a gene: 6. Per germline, CDR1 SEHNR and CDR2 FQNEAQ (reference sequence). The study recruited people aged 18 to 89 years across about two dozen US areas. Each participant's cohort was designated according to participant-reported clinical history. People in the exposed group encountered a COVID-19 case within 2 weeks before entering the study.

This receptor was identified in a woman in her twenties or thirties who had been exposed to COVID-19. This rearrangement joins TRBV7-9 to TRBJ1-2; TRBD1 matches 9 bases. Sequenced sample: PBMCs or T cells enriched from blood (not recorded which). CDR3 loop: CASSYTRQGDYGYTF. The DNA for the CDR3 is TGTGCCAGCAGCTATACGCGACAGGGGGACTATGGCTACACCTTC.